This T cell receptor (beta chain) was found in a study of blood T cell repertoires in COVID-19. V lost 2 bases to trimming and J lost 2 bases, with 11 bases between them. CDR3 size: 14 residues. Germline CDR1 SGHRS, CDR2 YFSETQ. Clones were read by immunoSEQ multiplex PCR, and TCRdb kept only the in-frame ones, dropping some. The sample contains about 250,000 clones, under 90% of which appear only once. Input material: PBMCs or T cells enriched from blood (not recorded which). This sequence originates from a man aged 40-49 years who had recovered from COVID-19. The J gene is TRBJ2-7, the V gene TRBV5-1, with a tentative D call TRBD2 (6 bases). The CDR3 DNA reads TGCGCCAGCAGCTTTGGCGGAGGGGCCTACGAGCAGTACTTC. Protein sequence: CASSFGGGAYEQYF.